This T cell receptor (beta chain) was identified in a study of PD-1 blockade in classical Hodgkin lymphoma. Time point: cycle 4 day 1 (C4D1), after less than seven weeks of nivolumab. Exposure to brentuximab vedotin varied, and each patient had relapsed following autologous stem cell transplantation. This clone was seen a single time. Measured with immunoSEQ multiplex PCR; TCRdb has only the in-frame clones, and not every one. The sample records roughly 90,000 clones, under 85% being singletons. Deletions cut 5 bases from V and 6 bases from J, with 13 bases between. The germline gives CDR1 SGHAT, CDR2 FQNNGV. The CDR3 sequence is 14 residues long.

This specimen consisted of peripheral blood mononuclear cells (PBMCs), obtained before the fourth cycle of nivolumab. The chain has TRBV11-2 and TRBJ2-2, with D unclear. This receptor was obtained from a human donor with classical Hodgkin lymphoma. The CDR3, as DNA: TGTGCCAGCAGCCCAAGACTTCCGCCCGGGGAGCTGTTTTTT. The encoded protein is CASSPRLPPGELFF.